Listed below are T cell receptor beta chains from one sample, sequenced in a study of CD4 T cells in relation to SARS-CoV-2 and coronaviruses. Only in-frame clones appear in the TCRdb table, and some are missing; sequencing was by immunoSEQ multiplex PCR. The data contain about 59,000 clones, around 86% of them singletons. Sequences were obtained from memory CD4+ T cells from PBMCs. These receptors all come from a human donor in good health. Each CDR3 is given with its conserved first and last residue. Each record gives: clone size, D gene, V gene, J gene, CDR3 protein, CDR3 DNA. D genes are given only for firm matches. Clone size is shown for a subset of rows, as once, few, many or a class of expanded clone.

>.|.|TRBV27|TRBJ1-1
CASSLSGEAFF
TGTGCCAGCAGTTTATCCGGGGAAGCTTTCTTT
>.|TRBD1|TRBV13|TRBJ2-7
CARQGAPHLYEQYF
TGTGCCAGACAGGGGGCCCCACACCTGTACGAGCAGTACTTC
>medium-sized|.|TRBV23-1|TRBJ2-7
CASSRSSRGGTYEQYF
TGCGCCAGCAGTCGATCCTCCAGGGGGGGAACCTACGAGCAGTACTTC
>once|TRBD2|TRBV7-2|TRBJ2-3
CASSLALAGPETQYF
TGTGCCAGCAGCTTAGCGCTAGCGGGGCCTGAAACGCAGTATTTT
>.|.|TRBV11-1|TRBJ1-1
CASTIRPDMNTEAFF
TGTGCCAGCACGATTAGACCGGATATGAACACTGAAGCTTTCTTT
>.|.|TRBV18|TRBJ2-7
CASSPNTGREQYF
TGTGCCAGCTCACCAAACACGGGCCGCGAGCAGTACTTC
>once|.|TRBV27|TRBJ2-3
CASRRDRASTDTQYF
TGTGCCAGCAGACGCGACCGGGCTAGCACAGATACGCAGTATTTT
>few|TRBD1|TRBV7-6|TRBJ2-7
CASSEMGQSYEQYF
TGTGCCAGCAGCGAAATGGGACAGTCCTACGAGCAGTACTTC
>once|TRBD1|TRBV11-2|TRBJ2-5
CASRFSSGTEETQYF
TGTGCCAGCAGGTTTTCTTCCGGGACAGAAGAGACCCAGTACTTC
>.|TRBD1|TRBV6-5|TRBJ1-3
CASRRGQSSGNTIYF
TGTGCCAGCAGGAGGGGACAGAGCTCTGGAAACACCATATATTTT
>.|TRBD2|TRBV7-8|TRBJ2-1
CASSLLAELGNNEQFF
TGTGCCAGCAGCTTACTAGCGGAGTTAGGAAACAATGAGCAGTTCTTC
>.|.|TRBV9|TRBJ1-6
CASSVAGGPQNSPLHF
TGTGCCAGCAGCGTAGCGGGGGGACCGCAGAATTCACCCCTCCACTTT
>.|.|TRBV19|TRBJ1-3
CASSQGPNGNTIYF
TGTGCCAGTAGTCAAGGGCCCAACGGAAACACCATATATTTT
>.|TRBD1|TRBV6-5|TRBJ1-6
CASSRQGALLSPLHF
TGTGCCAGCAGTAGACAGGGGGCTCTATTATCACCCCTCCACTTT
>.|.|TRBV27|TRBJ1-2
CAGRIVNYGYTF
TGTGCCGGACGGATAGTTAACTATGGCTACACCTTC
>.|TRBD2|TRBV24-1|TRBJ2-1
CATSQGLAANNEQFF
TGTGCCACCAGTCAAGGACTAGCGGCTAACAATGAGCAGTTCTTC
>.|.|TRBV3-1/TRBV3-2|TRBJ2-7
CASSQRRGNYEQYF
TGTGCCAGCAGTCAGCGCAGGGGCAACTACGAGCAGTACTTC
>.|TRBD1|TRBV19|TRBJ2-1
CASSINPPGQHNEQFF
TGTGCCAGTAGTATTAACCCCCCGGGACAGCACAATGAGCAGTTCTTC
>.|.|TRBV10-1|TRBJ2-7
CASSEYGSSYEQYF
TGCGCCAGCAGTGAGTATGGGAGCTCCTACGAGCAGTACTTC
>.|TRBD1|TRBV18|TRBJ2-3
CASSPPGTAPRGDTQYF
TGTGCCAGCTCACCACCCGGGACAGCCCCCCGGGGCGATACGCAGTATTTT
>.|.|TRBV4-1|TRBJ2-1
CASSQDPQGRVGLWNEQFF
TGCGCCAGCAGCCAAGATCCCCAGGGGCGGGTGGGTCTTTGGAATGAGCAGTTCTTC
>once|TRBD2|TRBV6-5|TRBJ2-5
CASSYGTAGVETQYF
TGTGCCAGCAGTTACGGTACGGCGGGAGTAGAGACCCAGTACTTC
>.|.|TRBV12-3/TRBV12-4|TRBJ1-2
CASSFDPFYGYTF
TGTGCCAGCAGCTTCGACCCTTTCTATGGCTACACCTTC
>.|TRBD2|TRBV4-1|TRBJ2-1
CASSQWEGLVYNEQFF
TGCGCCAGCAGCCAATGGGAGGGACTGGTTTACAATGAGCAGTTCTTC
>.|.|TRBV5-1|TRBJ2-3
CASSLGGSDTQYF
TGCGCCAGCAGCTTGGGGGGGAGCGATACGCAGTATTTT
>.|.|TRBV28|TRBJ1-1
CASSFTRAGRGNTEAFF
TGTGCCAGCAGTTTCACGCGAGCGGGAAGGGGGAACACTGAAGCTTTCTTT
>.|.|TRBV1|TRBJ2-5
CTSSPWEGLETQYF
TGCACCAGCAGCCCCTGGGAGGGTCTGGAGACCCAGTACTTC
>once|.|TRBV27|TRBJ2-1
CASSLIMGSGPSYNEQFF
TGTGCCAGCAGTTTGATCATGGGGAGCGGACCATCCTACAATGAGCAGTTCTTC
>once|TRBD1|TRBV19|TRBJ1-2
CASSIGDRHLYGYTF
TGTGCCAGTAGTATAGGGGACAGACATCTCTATGGCTACACCTTC
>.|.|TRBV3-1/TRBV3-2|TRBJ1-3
CASSQKGPRDGTIYF
TGTGCCAGCAGCCAAAAGGGACCGCGGGACGGGACCATATATTTT
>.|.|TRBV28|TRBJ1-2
CASSLESYGYTF
TGTGCCAGCAGTTTAGAAAGCTATGGCTACACCTTC
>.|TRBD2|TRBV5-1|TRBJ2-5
CASSLGHSGAGETQYF
TGCGCCAGCAGCTTGGGCCACAGCGGGGCGGGGGAGACCCAGTACTTC
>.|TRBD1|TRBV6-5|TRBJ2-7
CASRRQGDGSFEQYF
TGTGCCAGCAGGAGACAGGGAGATGGATCGTTCGAGCAGTACTTC
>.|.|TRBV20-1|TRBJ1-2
CSALTGNGYTF
TGCAGTGCTTTAACAGGGAATGGCTACACCTTC
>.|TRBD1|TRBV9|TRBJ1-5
CASSRGQGGSNQPQHF
TGTGCCAGCAGCAGGGGGCAGGGGGGTAGCAATCAGCCCCAGCATTTT
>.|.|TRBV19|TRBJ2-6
CASSPARDPGANVLTF
TGTGCCAGTAGCCCTGCCAGGGACCCTGGGGCCAACGTCCTGACTTTC
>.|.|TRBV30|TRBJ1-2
CAWSVRGNYGYTF
TGTGCCTGGAGTGTACGGGGGAACTATGGCTACACCTTC
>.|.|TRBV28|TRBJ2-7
CASDYRLGPGPHEQYF
TGTGCCAGCGACTATCGGTTGGGCCCGGGCCCCCACGAGCAGTACTTC
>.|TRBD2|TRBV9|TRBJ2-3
CASSVGLAGVRYSHDTQYF
TGTGCCAGCAGCGTAGGACTAGCGGGAGTTCGGTATAGTCACGATACGCAGTATTTT
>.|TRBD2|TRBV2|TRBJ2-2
CASRGGRVNTGELFF
TGTGCCAGCAGGGGGGGGAGGGTTAACACCGGGGAGCTGTTTTTT
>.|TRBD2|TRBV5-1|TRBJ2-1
CASSFLAGGLNNEQFF
TGCGCCAGCAGCTTTCTAGCGGGAGGCCTGAACAATGAGCAGTTCTTC
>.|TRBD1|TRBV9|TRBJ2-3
CASSVGQGRDTQYF
TGTGCCAGCAGCGTAGGACAGGGTAGGGATACGCAGTATTTT
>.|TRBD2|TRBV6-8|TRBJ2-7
CASSYKSSGSCEQYF
TGTGCCAGCAGTTACAAGTCTAGCGGGAGTTGCGAGCAGTACTTC
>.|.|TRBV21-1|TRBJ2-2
CASSLNPQTGVRSGELFF
TGTGCCAGCAGTCTGAACCCCCAGACAGGGGTAAGATCCGGGGAGCTGTTTTTT
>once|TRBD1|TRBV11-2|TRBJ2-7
CASSLQGASYEQYF
TGTGCCAGCAGCTTACAGGGGGCTTCCTACGAGCAGTACTTC